What follows are 26 T cell receptor beta chains derived from one specimen sequenced in a study of Ad26.COV2.S vaccination and SARS-CoV-2 variants. TCRdb's copy holds only in-frame clones and misses some; the assay was immunoSEQ multiplex PCR. The data show approximately 400,000 clones, 83% seen once. Treatment noted: around 19 received Ad26.COV2.S at low or high dose, single or two shots; 5 received placebo; per-sample allocation not given. Specimen acquisition occurred on day 63 following the initial vaccine or placebo injection. This material consisted of peripheral blood, taken in a trial of Ad26.COV2.S vaccine versus placebo. The receptors originated from a person between 18 and 65 years old who received the Ad26.COV2.S COVID-19 vaccine or a placebo.

Details on this clone: This sample includes further DNA sequences coding for the same CDR3. V gene TRBV18 combines with J gene TRBJ2-7; D is uncertain. CDR3 size: 12 residues. Germline loops: CDR1 KGHSH, CDR2 LQKENI. V dropped 1 base and J dropped 3 bases, with 4 bases sitting between them. DNA for the CDR3: TGTGCCAGCTCACCACGCAGCTACGAGCAGTACTTC. Translating it yields CASSPRSYEQYF. Combining the CDR3 with reference TRBV18 and TRBJ2-7 gives the whole variable domain NAGVMQNPRHLVRRRGQEARLRCSPMKGHSHVYWYRQLPEEGLKFMVYLQKENIIDESGMPKERFSAEFPKEGPSILRIQQVVRGDSAAYFCASSPRSYEQYFGPGTRLTVT.

The chain joins TRBV4-1 to TRBJ2-5; 7 bases are a match to TRBD2. The V gene end was trimmed by 5 bases and the J gene end by 5 bases; junction bases not matched to a gene: 14. The germline V gene encodes CDR1 MGHRA and CDR2 YSYEKL. This CDR3 region has 16 residues. The CDR3: CASSVAIAGPFETQYF. The CDR3 DNA reads TGCGCCAGCAGCGTCGCGATAGCGGGCCCTTTCGAGACCCAGTACTTC.

V gene TRBV7-3 combines with J gene TRBJ2-6; D not certain. Germline values: CDR1 SGHTA, CDR2 FQGTGA. This CDR3 is 17 amino acids long. Deletions cut 3 bases from V and 0 bases from J, with 12 bases between. CDR3 sequence (DNA): TGTGCCAGCAGCTTCTCAAGTATGAGCTCTGGGGCCAACGTCCTGACTTTC. This sequence encodes CASSFSSMSSGANVLTF.

V and J are TRBV15 and TRBJ2-5; 11 nucleotides align to TRBD2. Germline-derived CDR1 and CDR2 are LNHNV and YYDKDF (reference sequence). The CDR3 runs 16 residues. The V and J ends lost 5 bases and 3 bases, in that order; junction bases with no gene match: 8. CDR3 bases: TGTGCCACCAGCGGGGGGGGACTAGCGGCAAAAGAGACCCAGTACTTC. Translating gives CATSGGGLAAKETQYF.

CDR3: CASSIGWDREDQETQYF. The CDR3 DNA reads TGTGCCAGCAGCATAGGTTGGGACAGGGAAGACCAAGAGACCCAGTACTTC. The V gene is TRBV11-2, the J gene TRBJ2-5; 9 bases align to TRBD1. CDR3 length equals 17 residues. In germline, CDR1 is SGHAT, CDR2 FQNNGV. After removal of 5 bases from V and 0 bases from J, the junction contained 10 bases not matched to a gene. Full variable domain (rest looked up from reference TRBV11-2 and TRBJ2-5): EAGVAQSPRYKIIEKRQSVAFWCNPISGHATLYWYQQILGQGPKLLIQFQNNGVVDDSQLPKDRFSAERLKGVDSTLKIQPAKLEDSAVYLCASSIGWDREDQETQYFGPGTRLLVL.

About this clone: This sample also contains other DNA sequences that code for the same CDR3. The chain recombines TRBV3-1 (or the pseudogene TRBV3-2) with TRBJ2-7; D ambiguous. From germline, CDR1 is LGHDT and CDR2 YNNKEL (reference sequence). The CDR3 extends over 11 amino acids. V was shortened by 5 bases and J by 0 bases, with 2 bases between the two germline ends. DNA for the CDR3: TGTGCCAGCAGCGCCTCCTACGAGCAGTACTTC. Translating it yields CASSASYEQYF.

This clone appeared a few times. The V and J genes are TRBV6-6 and TRBJ2-7; 8 nucleotides align to TRBD2. Looked up from germline, CDR1 is MNHNY and CDR2 is SVGAGI (reference sequence). This CDR3 contains 19 residues. V shed 6 bases, J shed 3 bases, and the junction held 22 bases outside the gene matches. CDR3 residues: CASSFTTSGGPNDIYEQYF. The CDR3 DNA is TGTGCCAGCAGCTTCACTACCAGCGGGGGCCCTAACGATATCTACGAGCAGTACTTC.

The rearrangement uses TRBV6-5 and TRBJ1-3; 7 nucleotides match TRBD1. CDR1 and CDR2 from the germline V gene are MNHEY and SVGAGI. With V trimmed by 2 bases and J by 3 bases, 1 base remained unmatched. CDR3 length equals 14 residues. Here the CDR3 DNA reads TGTGCCAGCAGTTACCGGGACAGTGGAAACACCATATATTTT. It specifies CASSYRDSGNTIYF.

This clone was seen just once. The chain uses TRBV9 and TRBJ2-1, with 10 bases aligning to TRBD2. CDR1 is SGDLS and CDR2 is YYNGEE in the germline V gene. Trimming at V came to 7 bases and at J to 5 bases, leaving 6 bases not matched to a gene. The CDR3 runs to 14 residues. CDR3 region: CASQAGGLDNEQFF. CDR3 sequence (DNA): TGTGCCAGCCAAGCGGGGGGGCTCGACAATGAGCAGTTCTTC. The full variable domain, with the rest looked up from reference TRBV9 and TRBJ2-1, is DSGVTQTPKHLITATGQRVTLRCSPRSGDLSVYWYQQSLDQGLQFLIQYYNGEERAKGNILERFSAQQFPDLHSELNLSSLELGDSALYFCASQAGGLDNEQFFGPGTRLTVL.

The sample holds a few counts of this clone. This chain links TRBV7-3 with TRBJ2-3; unclear D gene. CDR1 SGHTA and CDR2 FQGTGA come from the germline V gene. Trimming stripped 1 base from V and 2 bases from J, with 10 bases between. CDR3 size: 15 residues. The DNA of the CDR3 is TGTGCCAGCAGCTTAAGGTTCGGACCCACAGATACGCAGTATTTT. Translated, it gives CASSLRFGPTDTQYF.

The chain recombines TRBV6-2 or TRBV6-3 with TRBJ2-5, with TRBD1 as a possible D gene (5 bases). This CDR3 spans 14 amino acids. Germline-derived CDR1 and CDR2 are MNHEY and SVGEGT. The ends were cut back, 6 bases at V and 1 base at J, with 12 bases in the middle. CDR3 sequence: CASSDSSGQETQYF. Written as DNA, the CDR3 is TGTGCCAGCAGCGACAGTTCGGGCCAAGAGACCCAGTACTTC.

This clone appeared a single time. The chain joins TRBV4-1 to TRBJ2-1, with TRBD2 identical over 9 bases. The junction had 10 bases not matched to a gene; V was cut back by 1 base and J by 9 bases. Germline V gene lookup returns CDR1 MGHRA and CDR2 YSYEKL. The length of the CDR3 is 16 residues. The chain's CDR3 is CASSQVGAGGITEQFF. Written as DNA, the CDR3 is TGCGCCAGCAGCCAAGTCGGGGCGGGGGGGATCACTGAGCAGTTCTTC.

For the CDR3, the DNA is TGCGCCAGCAGCTTGGCAGGCGATGGCTACACCTTC. Translating gives CASSLAGDGYTF. The chain joins TRBV5-1 to TRBJ1-2; D call uncertain. The length of the CDR3 is 12 residues. V was clipped by 0 bases and J by 6 bases, with 6 bases between them. CDR1 is SGHRS and CDR2 is YFSETQ in the germline V gene.

Ten or more counts support this clone. This sequence joins TRBV3-1 (or the pseudogene TRBV3-2) and TRBJ2-2; 10 positions agree with TRBD2. The CDR3 length is 17 residues. J lost 5 bases, V lost 5 bases, and 11 bases had no gene match. Germline CDR1 LGHDT, CDR2 YNNKEL (reference sequence). CDR3 sequence: CASSTQGLAGVTGELFF. For the CDR3, the DNA is TGTGCCAGCAGCACTCAAGGGCTAGCGGGAGTTACCGGGGAGCTGTTTTTT.

This chain links TRBV13 with TRBJ2-5; 12 positions agree with TRBD2. CDR1 PRHDT and CDR2 FYEKMQ come from the germline V gene (reference sequence). Losses at the gene ends were 4 bases for V and 5 bases for J; bases not matched to a gene: 8. The CDR3 extends over 16 amino acids. Here the CDR3 reads CASSYLGLAGHETQYF. The CDR3 nucleotides are TGTGCCAGCAGCTACCTCGGACTAGCGGGGCATGAGACCCAGTACTTC.

The chain employs TRBV11-3 and TRBJ2-1; D possibly uses TRBD1 or TRBD2 (5 bases each). The V gene lost 5 bases and the J gene lost 4 bases, with 15 bases spanning the gap. The CDR3 runs to 15 residues. Germline values: CDR1 SGHNT, CDR2 YENEEA. The CDR3 loop is CASSLRRGQYNEQFF. CDR3 in DNA: TGTGCCAGCAGCCTACGCCGGGGCCAATACAATGAGCAGTTCTTC.

This clone was found once. V is TRBV29-1 and J is TRBJ2-5; possible D gene TRBD2, 5 bases. V dropped 6 bases and J dropped 5 bases, with 22 bases sitting between them. CDR1 is SQVTM, CDR2 ANQGSEA, per germline. The CDR3 runs to 15 residues. For the CDR3, the DNA is TGCAGCGTGGACCGGGCCCATCTCGAGGGTGAGACCCAGTACTTC. It specifies CSVDRAHLEGETQYF.

The chain joins TRBV6-2 or TRBV6-3 to TRBJ2-5; D not resolved. The CDR3 has 11 amino acids. Germline V gene sequence: CDR1 MNHEY, CDR2 SVGEGT. Trimming left V 2 bases short and J 5 bases short, with 3 bases between. In nucleotides, the CDR3 is TGTGCCAGCAGTTACGGTGAGACCCAGTACTTC. It codes for CASSYGETQYF.

The chain is built from TRBV5-8 and TRBJ2-7, with 9 nucleotides matching TRBD1. Trimming took 4 bases from V and 3 from J; bases not matched to a gene: 8. Germline lookup yields CDR1 SGHTS and CDR2 YDEGEE. The CDR3 loop spans 15 amino acids. For the CDR3, the DNA is TGTGCCAGCAGCCACTGGACAGGGGTCATCTACGAGCAGTACTTC. Residues: CASSHWTGVIYEQYF.

This chain uses TRBV3-1 (or the pseudogene TRBV3-2) with TRBJ2-1, with D possibly being TRBD1 (5 bases). The CDR3 extends over 14 amino acids. Germline-derived CDR1 and CDR2 are LGHDT and YNNKEL (reference sequence). The V end lost 1 base, the J end lost 8 bases, and 12 bases lay between the germline ends. CDR3 nucleotides: TGTGCCAGCAGCCAAGGCCTCAACAGGTATGAGCAGTTCTTC. Its translation: CASSQGLNRYEQFF.

This clone was seen more than once but under ten times. This chain joins TRBV5-6 and TRBJ1-5, with 9 bases identical to TRBD1. CDR1 and CDR2 (germline): SGHDT, YYEEEE. The CDR3 has 16 residues. Trimming took 1 base from V and 7 from J; bases not matched to a gene: 9. The DNA of the CDR3 is TGTGCCAGCAGCTTGAGCTACGGGACAGGGTTACAGCCCCAGCATTTT. This gives the protein CASSLSYGTGLQPQHF.

This clone was counted between two and nine times. The rearrangement joins TRBV7-9 to TRBJ1-2, with a tentative D call TRBD1 (5 bases). V was pared by 4 bases and J by 1 base, with 13 bases between. The CDR3 contains 15 residues. Germline V lookup: CDR1 SEHNR, CDR2 FQNEAQ (reference sequence). Here the CDR3 DNA reads TGTGCCAGCAGCTCAACGACAGCGAGTAACTATGGCTACACCTTC. Its translation is CASSSTTASNYGYTF.

This clone came up a few times. The CDR3 loop is CASSSGDSEQYF. Here the CDR3 DNA reads TGCGCCAGCAGCTCCGGGGACAGCGAGCAGTACTTC. The chain couples TRBV5-1 to TRBJ2-7, with 7 bases matching TRBD1. Germline CDR1 SGHRS, CDR2 YFSETQ. The CDR3 extends over 12 amino acids. The J segment lost 6 bases and the V segment lost 3 bases, leaving 3 bases of the junction unmatched.

The J gene is TRBJ2-7, the V gene TRBV7-9; D ambiguous. V gave up 7 bases and J gave up 2 bases, with 15 bases separating them. The CDR3 is 14 residues long. Germline CDR1 is SEHNR and CDR2 is FQNEAQ (reference sequence). This chain's CDR3 is CASTQSGVPYEQYF. The CDR3 DNA follows: TGTGCCAGCACCCAGTCTGGGGTTCCCTACGAGCAGTACTTC.

This chain uses TRBV29-1 with TRBJ2-3; 13 bases match TRBD2. V gave up 4 bases and J gave up 3 bases; unmatched junction bases: 7. The CDR3 length is 16 residues. CDR1 and CDR2 from the germline V gene are SQVTM and ANQGSEA. CDR3: CSVARLAGGKTDTQYF. Here the CDR3 DNA reads TGCAGCGTTGCAAGACTAGCGGGAGGAAAGACAGATACGCAGTATTTT.

This CDR3 is CAWSIQGNTIYF. The CDR3 coding sequence is TGTGCCTGGAGTATACAGGGAAACACCATATATTTT. The chain employs TRBV30 and TRBJ1-3; the D is unclear. Germline CDR1 is GTSNPN and CDR2 is SVGIG (reference sequence). This CDR3 has 12 amino acids. Deletions cut 2 bases from V and 4 bases from J, with 6 bases between.